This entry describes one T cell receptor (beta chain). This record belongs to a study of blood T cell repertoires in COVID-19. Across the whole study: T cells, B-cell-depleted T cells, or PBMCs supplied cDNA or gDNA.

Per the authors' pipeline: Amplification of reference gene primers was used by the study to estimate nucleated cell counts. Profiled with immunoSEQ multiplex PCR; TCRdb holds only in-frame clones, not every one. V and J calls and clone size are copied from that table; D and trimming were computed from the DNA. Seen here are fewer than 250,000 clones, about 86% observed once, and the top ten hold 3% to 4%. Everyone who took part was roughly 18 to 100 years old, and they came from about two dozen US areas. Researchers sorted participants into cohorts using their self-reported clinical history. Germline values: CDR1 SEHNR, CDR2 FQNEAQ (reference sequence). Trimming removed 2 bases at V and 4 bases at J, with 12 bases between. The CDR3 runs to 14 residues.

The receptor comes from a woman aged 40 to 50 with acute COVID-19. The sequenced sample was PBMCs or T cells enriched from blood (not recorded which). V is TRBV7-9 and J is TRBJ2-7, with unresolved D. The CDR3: CASSLPQVKYEQYF. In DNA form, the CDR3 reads TGTGCCAGCAGCTTACCCCAGGTGAAATACGAGCAGTACTTC.